The present T cell receptor (beta chain) was sequenced within a study of blood T cell repertoires in COVID-19. Germline CDR1 ENHRY, CDR2 SYGVKD. This CDR3 contains 15 residues. V shed 3 bases and J shed 0 bases, with 10 bases lying between them. Clones were read by immunoSEQ multiplex PCR, and TCRdb kept only the in-frame ones, dropping some. Among roughly 250,000 clones, about 90% were seen once, and the ten largest hold roughly 3.3%. The rearrangement joins TRBV10-3 to TRBJ2-3; D might be TRBD2 (5 bases). This receptor was identified in a woman in her thirties or forties with acute or convalescent COVID-19. Sequenced sample: peripheral blood. CDR3 in DNA: TGTGCCATCAGTGAAGAGGAGCGGAGCACAGATACGCAGTATTTT. The encoded protein is CAISEEERSTDTQYF.